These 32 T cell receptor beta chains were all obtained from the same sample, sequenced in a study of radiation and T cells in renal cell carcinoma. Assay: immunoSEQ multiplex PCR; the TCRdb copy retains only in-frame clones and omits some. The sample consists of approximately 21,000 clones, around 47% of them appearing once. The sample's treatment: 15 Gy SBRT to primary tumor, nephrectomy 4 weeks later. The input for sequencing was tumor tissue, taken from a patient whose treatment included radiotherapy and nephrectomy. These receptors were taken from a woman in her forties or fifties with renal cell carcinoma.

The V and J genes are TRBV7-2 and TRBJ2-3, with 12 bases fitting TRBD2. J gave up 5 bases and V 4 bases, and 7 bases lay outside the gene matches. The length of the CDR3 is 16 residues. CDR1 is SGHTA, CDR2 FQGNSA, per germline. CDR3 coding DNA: TGTGCCAGCAGCTCCGCTAGCGGGGGGGCTGTAGATACGCAGTATTTT. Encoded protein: CASSSASGGAVDTQYF.

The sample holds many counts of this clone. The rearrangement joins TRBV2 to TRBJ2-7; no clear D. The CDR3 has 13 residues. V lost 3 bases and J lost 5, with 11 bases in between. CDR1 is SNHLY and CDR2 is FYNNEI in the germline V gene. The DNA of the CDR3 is TGTGCCAGCAGTGAGGGCACCTCTGACGAGCAGTACTTC. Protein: CASSEGTSDEQYF.

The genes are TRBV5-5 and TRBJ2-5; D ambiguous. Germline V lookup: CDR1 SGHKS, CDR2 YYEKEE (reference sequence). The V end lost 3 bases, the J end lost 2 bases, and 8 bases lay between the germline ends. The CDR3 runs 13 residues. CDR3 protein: CASSSGPQETQYF. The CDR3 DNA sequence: TGTGCCAGCAGCTCCGGACCGCAAGAGACCCAGTACTTC.

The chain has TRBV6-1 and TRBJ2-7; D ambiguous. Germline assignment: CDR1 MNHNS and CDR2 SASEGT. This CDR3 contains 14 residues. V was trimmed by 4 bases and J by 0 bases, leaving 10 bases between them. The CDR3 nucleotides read TGTGCCAGCAGTGCCGTGTACGACTCCTACGAGCAGTACTTC. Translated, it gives CASSAVYDSYEQYF.

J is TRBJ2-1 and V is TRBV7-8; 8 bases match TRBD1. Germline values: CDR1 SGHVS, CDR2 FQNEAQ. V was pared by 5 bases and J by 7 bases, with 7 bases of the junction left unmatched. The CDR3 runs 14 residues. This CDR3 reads CASSPRTGGNEQFF. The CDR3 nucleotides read TGTGCCAGCAGCCCCCGAACAGGGGGGAATGAGCAGTTCTTC.

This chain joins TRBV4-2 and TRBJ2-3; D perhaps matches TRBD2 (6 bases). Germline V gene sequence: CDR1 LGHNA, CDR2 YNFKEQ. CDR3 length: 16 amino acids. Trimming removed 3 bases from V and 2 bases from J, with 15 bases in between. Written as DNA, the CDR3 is TGTGCCAGCAGCCAGTCACCGGGACTGTTCACAGATACGCAGTATTTT. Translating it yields CASSQSPGLFTDTQYF.

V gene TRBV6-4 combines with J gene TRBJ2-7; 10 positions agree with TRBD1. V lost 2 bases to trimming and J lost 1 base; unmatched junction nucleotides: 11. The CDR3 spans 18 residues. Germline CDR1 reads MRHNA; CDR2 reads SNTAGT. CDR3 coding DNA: TGTGCCAGCAGTGACCCCCCCGAACGACAGGGGGCTTCCTACGAGCAGTACTTC. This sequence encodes CASSDPPERQGASYEQYF.

CDR3: CASSLAGELFF. DNA of the CDR3: TGCGCCAGCAGCTTGGCCGGGGAGCTGTTTTTT. This chain links TRBV5-1 with TRBJ2-2, with D uncertain. Germline V CDR1 and CDR2: SGHRS, YFSETQ. The CDR3 sequence is 11 residues long. The germline V and J ends were trimmed by 0 bases and 6 bases, with 0 bases remaining between them.

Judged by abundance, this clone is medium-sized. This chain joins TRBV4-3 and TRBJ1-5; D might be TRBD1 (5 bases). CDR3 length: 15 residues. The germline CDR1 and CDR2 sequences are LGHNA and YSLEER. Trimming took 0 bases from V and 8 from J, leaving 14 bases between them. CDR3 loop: CASSQDRQGGEPQHF. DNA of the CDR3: TGCGCCAGCAGCCAAGATCGGCAGGGAGGGGAGCCCCAGCATTTT.

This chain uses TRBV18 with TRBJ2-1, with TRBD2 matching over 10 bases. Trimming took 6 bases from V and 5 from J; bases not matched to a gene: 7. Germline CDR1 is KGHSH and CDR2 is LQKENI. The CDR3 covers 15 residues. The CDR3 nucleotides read TGTGCCAGCTCGCAACTAGCGGGGTTCGACAATGAGCAGTTCTTC. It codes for CASSQLAGFDNEQFF.

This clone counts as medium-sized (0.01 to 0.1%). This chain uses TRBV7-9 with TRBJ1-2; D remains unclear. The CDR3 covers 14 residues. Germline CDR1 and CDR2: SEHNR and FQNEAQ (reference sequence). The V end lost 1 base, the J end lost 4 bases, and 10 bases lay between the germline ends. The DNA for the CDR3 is TGTGCCAGCAGCTTAGGCCGAAGGTCCTATGGCTACACCTTC. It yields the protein CASSLGRRSYGYTF.

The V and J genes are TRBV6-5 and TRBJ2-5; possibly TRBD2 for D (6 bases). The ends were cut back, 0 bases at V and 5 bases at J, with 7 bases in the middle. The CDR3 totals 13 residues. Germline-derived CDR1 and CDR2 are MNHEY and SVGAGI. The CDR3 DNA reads TGTGCCAGCAGTTACTCTGGAGGGGAGACCCAGTACTTC. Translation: CASSYSGGETQYF.

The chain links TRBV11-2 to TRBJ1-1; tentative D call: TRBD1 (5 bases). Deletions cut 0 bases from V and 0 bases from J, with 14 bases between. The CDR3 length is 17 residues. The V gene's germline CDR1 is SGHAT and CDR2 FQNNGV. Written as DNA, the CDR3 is TGTGCCAGCAGCTTAGACAACGGGGGTCCATTGAACACTGAAGCTTTCTTT. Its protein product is CASSLDNGGPLNTEAFF.

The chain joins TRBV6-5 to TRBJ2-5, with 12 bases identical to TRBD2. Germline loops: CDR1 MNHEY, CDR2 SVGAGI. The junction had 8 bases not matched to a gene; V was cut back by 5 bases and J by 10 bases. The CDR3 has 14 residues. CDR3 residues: CASSDPSGGGLQYF. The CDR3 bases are TGTGCCAGCAGTGACCCTAGCGGGGGGGGCCTCCAGTACTTC.

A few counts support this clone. For the CDR3, the DNA is TGTGCCAGCAGCATAGTCCCGGGACGGTCTGAAGCTTTCTTT. Amino acids: CASSIVPGRSEAFF. J is TRBJ1-1 and V is TRBV21-1. TRBV21-1 is labeled a pseudogene. The CDR3 consists of 14 residues.

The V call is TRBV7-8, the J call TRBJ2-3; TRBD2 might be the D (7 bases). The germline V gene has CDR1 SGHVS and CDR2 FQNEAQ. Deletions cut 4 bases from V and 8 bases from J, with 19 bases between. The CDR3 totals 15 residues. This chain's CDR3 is CASSSPVGGRGTQYF. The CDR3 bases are TGTGCCAGCAGCTCCCCTGTGGGGGGGCGGGGTACGCAGTATTTT.

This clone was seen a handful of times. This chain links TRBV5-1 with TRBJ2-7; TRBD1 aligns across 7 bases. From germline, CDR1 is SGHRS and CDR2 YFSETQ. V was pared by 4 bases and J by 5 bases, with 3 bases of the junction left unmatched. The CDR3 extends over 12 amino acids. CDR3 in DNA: TGCGCCAGCAGCCTGACAGGGCACGAGCAGTACTTC. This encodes CASSLTGHEQYF.

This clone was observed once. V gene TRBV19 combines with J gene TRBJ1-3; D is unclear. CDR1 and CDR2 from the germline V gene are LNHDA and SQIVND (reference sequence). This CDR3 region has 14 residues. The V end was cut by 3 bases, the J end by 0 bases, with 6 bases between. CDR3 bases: TGTGCCAGTAGTATCCAAACCTCTGGAAACACCATATATTTT. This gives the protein CASSIQTSGNTIYF.

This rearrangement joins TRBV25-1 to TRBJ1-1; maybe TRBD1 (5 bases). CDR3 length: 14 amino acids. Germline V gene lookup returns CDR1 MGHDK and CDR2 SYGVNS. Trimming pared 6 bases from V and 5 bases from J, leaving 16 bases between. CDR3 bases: TGTGCCAGCAGCGCAACGGGGCGAGGGACTGAAGCTTTCTTT. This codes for CASSATGRGTEAFF.

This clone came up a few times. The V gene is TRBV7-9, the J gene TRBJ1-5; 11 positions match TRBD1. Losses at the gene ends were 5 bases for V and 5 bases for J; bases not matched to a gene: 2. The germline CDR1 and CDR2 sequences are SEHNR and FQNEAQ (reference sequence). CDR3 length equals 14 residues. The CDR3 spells CASSLGQGDQPQHF. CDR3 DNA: TGTGCCAGCAGCCTGGGACAGGGGGATCAGCCCCAGCATTTT.

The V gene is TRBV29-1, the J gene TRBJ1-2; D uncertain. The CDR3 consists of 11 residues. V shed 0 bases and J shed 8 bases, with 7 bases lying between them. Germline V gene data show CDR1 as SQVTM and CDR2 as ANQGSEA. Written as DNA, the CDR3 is TGCAGCGTTGAAGAAGGGAGGGGCTACACCTTC. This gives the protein CSVEEGRGYTF.

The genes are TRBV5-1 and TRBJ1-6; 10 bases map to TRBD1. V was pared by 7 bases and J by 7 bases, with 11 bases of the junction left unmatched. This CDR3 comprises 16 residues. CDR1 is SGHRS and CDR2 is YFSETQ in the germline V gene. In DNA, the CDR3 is TGCGCCAGCCGACTTACTCCGGGACAGGGGAATTCACCCCTCCACTTT. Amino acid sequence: CASRLTPGQGNSPLHF.

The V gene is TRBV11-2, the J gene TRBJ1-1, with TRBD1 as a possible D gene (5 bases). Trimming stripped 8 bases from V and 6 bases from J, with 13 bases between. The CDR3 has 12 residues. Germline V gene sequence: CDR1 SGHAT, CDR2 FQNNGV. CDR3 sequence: CASGLGGAEAFF. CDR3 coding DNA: TGTGCCAGCGGCCTGGGGGGGGCTGAAGCTTTCTTT.

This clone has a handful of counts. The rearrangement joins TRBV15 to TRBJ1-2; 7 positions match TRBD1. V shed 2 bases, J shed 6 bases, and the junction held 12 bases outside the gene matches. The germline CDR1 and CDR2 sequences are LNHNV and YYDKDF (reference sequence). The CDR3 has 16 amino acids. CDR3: CATSRTDREYADGYTF. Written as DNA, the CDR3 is TGTGCCACCAGCAGAACTGACAGGGAGTACGCCGATGGCTACACCTTC.

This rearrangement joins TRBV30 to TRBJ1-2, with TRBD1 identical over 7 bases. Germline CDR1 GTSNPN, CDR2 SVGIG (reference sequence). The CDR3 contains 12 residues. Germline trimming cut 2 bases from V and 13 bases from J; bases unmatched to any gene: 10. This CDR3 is CAWSLGTVGITF. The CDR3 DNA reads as TGTGCCTGGAGTTTGGGGACAGTGGGAATCACCTTC. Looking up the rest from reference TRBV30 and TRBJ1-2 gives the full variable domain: SQTIHQWPATLVQPVGSPLSLECTVEGTSNPNLYWYRQAAGRGLQLLFYSVGIGQISSEVPQNLSASRPQDRQFILSSKKLLLSDSGFYLCAWSLGTVGITFGSGTRLTVV.

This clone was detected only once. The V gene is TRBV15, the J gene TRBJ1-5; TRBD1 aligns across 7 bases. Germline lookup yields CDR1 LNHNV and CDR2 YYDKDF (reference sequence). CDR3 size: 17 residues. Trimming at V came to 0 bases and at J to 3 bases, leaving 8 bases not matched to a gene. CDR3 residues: CATSRDLPRGNNQPQHF. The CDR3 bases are TGTGCCACCAGCAGAGATCTCCCCAGGGGGAACAATCAGCCCCAGCATTTT.

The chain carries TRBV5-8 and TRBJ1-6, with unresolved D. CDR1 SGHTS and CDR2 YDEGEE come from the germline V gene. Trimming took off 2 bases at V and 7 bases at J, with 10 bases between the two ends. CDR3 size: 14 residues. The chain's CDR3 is CASSLRQANSPLHF. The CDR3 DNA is TGTGCCAGCAGCTTACGGCAGGCCAATTCACCCCTCCACTTT. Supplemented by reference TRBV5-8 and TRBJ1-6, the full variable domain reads EAGVTQSPTHLIKTRGQQATLRCSPISGHTSVYWYQQALGLGLQFLLWYDEGEERNRGNFPPRFSGRQFPNYSSELNVNALELEDSALYLCASSLRQANSPLHFGNGTRLTVT.

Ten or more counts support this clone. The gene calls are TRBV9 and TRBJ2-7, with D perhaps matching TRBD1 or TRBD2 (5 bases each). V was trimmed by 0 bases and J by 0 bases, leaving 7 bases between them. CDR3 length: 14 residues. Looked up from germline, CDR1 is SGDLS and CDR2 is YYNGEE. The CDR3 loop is CASSVGDLSYEQYF. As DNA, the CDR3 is TGTGCCAGCAGCGTAGGGGACCTCTCCTACGAGCAGTACTTC.

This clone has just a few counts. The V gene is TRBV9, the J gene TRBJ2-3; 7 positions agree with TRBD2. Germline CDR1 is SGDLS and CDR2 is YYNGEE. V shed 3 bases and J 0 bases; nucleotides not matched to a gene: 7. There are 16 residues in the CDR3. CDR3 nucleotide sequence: TGTGCCAGCAGCGGTCCGGTGCGGGGGAGCACAGATACGCAGTATTTT. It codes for CASSGPVRGSTDTQYF.

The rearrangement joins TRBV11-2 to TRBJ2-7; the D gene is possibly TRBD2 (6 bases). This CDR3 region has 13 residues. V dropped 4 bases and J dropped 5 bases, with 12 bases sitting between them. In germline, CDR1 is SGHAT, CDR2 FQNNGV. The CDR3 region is CASSYHGGNEQYF. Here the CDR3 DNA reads TGTGCCAGCAGCTACCACGGGGGAAACGAGCAGTACTTC.

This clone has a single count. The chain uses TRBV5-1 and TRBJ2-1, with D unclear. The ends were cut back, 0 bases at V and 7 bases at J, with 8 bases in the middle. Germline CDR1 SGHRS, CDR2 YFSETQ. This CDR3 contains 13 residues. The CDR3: CASSLGRRNEQFF. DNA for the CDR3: TGCGCCAGCAGCTTGGGGCGACGGAATGAGCAGTTCTTC.

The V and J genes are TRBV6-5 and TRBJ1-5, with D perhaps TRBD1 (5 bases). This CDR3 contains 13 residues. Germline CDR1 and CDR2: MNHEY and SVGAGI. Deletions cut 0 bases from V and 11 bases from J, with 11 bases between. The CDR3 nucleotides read TGTGCCAGCAGTTACTCCACGTTGGGGGCCCAGCATTTT. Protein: CASSYSTLGAQHF.